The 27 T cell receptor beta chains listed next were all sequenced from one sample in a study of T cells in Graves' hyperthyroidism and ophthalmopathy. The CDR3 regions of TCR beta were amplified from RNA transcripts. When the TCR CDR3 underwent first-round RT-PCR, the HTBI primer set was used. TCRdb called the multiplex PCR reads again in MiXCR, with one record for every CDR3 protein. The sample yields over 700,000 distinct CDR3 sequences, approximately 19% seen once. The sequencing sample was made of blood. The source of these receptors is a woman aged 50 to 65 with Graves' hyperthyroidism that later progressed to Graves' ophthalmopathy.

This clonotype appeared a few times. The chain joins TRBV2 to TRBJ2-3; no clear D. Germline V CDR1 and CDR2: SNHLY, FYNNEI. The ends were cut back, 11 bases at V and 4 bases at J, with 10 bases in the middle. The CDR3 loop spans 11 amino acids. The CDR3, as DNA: TGTGCCTGTGGGTGGGCAGATACGCAGTATTTT. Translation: CACGWADTQYF.

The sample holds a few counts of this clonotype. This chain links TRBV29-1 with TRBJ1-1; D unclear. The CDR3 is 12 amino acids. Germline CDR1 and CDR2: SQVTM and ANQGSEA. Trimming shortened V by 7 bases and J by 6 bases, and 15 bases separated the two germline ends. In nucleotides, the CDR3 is TGCAGCGCCGGGAGCCGGGGTGCTGAAGCTTTCTTT. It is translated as CSAGSRGAEAFF.

DNA for the CDR3: TGCAGTGCTAGTCCCCGACCCAGCTCCTACGAGCAGTACTTC. Translated: CSASPRPSSYEQYF. The chain has TRBV20-1 and TRBJ2-7; D is uncertain. The germline CDR1 and CDR2 sequences are DFQATT and SNEGSKA (reference sequence). This CDR3 is built from 14 residues. The V gene lost 3 bases and the J gene lost 0 bases, with 12 bases spanning the gap.

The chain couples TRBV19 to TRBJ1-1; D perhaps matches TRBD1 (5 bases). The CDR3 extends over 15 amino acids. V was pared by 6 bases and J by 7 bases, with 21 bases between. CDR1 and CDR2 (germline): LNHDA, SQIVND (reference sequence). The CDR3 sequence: CASSLGSPGFIEAFF. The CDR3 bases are TGTGCCAGTAGCTTAGGTTCCCCAGGGTTCATTGAAGCTTTCTTT.

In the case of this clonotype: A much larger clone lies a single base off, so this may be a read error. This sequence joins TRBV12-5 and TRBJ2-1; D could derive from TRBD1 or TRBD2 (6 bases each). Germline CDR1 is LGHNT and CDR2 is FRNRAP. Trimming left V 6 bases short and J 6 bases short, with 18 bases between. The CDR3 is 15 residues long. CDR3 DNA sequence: TGTGCTAGTGGCCTGACAGGAGGGGATTTCAATGAGCAGTTCTTC. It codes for CASGLTGGDFNEQFF.

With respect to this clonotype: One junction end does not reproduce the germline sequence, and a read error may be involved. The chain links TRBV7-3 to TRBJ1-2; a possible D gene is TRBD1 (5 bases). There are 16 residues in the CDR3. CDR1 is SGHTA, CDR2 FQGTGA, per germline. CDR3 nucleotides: TGTGCCAGCAAGGCCAGGCCAACAGGACGAGACTATGACTACACCTTC. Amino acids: CASKARPTGRDYDYTF.

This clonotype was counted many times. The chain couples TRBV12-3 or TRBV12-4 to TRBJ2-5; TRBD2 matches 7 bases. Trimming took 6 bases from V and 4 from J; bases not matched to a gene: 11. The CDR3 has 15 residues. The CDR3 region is CASRSAASGAETQYF. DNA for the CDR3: TGTGCCAGCAGGTCTGCGGCTAGCGGAGCAGAGACCCAGTACTTC.

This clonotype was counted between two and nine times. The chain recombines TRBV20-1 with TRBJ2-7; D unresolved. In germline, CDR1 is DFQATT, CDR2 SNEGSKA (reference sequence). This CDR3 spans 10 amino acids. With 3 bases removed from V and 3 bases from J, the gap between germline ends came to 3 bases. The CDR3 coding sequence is TGCAGTGCTAGGAACTACGAGCAGTACTTC. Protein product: CSARNYEQYF.

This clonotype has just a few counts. The CDR3 loop reads CASSEGQSVNTGELFF. The CDR3 coding sequence is TGTGCCAGCAGCGAAGGACAGTCCGTCAACACCGGGGAGCTGTTTTTT. The chain carries TRBV9 and TRBJ2-2; TRBD1 might be the D (6 bases). V dropped 3 bases and J dropped 2 bases, with 14 bases sitting between them. CDR3 size: 16 residues. Germline-derived CDR1 and CDR2 are SGDLS and YYNGEE.

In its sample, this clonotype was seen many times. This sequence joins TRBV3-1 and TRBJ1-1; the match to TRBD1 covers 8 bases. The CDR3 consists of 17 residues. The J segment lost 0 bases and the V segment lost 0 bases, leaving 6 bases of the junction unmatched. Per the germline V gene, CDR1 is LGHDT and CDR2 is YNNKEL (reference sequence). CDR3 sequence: CASSQDTGGTMNTEAFF. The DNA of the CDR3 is TGTGCCAGCAGCCAAGACACAGGGGGGACCATGAACACTGAAGCTTTCTTT.

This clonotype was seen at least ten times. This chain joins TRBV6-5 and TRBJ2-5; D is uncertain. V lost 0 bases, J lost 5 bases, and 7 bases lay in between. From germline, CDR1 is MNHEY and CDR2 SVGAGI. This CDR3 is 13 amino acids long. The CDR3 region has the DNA TGTGCCAGCAGTTACTCGTACGAGGAGACCCAGTACTTC. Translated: CASSYSYEETQYF.

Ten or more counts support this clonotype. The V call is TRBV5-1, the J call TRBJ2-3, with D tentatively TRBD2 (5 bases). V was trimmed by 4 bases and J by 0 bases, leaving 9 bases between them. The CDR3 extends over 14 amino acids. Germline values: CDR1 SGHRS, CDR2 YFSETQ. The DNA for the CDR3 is TGCGCCAGCAGCGTGGAGGCTAGCACAGATACGCAGTATTTT. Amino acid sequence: CASSVEASTDTQYF.

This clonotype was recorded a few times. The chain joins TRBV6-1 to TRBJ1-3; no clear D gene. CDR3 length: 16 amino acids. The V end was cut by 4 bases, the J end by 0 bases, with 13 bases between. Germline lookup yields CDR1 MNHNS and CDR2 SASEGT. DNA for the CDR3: TGTGCCAGCAGTGGGCGGACTGTTCTCTCTGGAAACACCATATATTTT. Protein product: CASSGRTVLSGNTIYF.

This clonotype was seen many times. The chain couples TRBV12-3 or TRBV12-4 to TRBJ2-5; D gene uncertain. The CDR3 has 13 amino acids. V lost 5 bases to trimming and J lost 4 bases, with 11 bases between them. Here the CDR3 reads CASSMDSRETQYF. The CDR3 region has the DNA TGTGCCAGCAGTATGGATAGCCGAGAGACCCAGTACTTC.

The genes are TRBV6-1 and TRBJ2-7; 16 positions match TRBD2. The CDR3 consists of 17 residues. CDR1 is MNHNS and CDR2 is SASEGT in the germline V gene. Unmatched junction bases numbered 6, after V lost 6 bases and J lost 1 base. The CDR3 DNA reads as TGTGCCAGCAGATCCATGGGACTAGCGGGGGGGTCCTACGAGCAGTACTTC. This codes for CASRSMGLAGGSYEQYF.

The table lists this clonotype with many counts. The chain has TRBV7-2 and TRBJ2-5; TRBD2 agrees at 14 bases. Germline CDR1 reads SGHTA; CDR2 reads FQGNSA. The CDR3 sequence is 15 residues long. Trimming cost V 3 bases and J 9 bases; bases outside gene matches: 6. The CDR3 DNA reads TGTGCCAGCAGCTTGACTAGCGGGGGGGACTGGGCCCAGTACTTC. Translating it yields CASSLTSGGDWAQYF.

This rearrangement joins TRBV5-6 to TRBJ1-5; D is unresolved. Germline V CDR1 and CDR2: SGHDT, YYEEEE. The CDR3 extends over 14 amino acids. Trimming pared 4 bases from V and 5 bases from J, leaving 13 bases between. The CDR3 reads CASSGSGVYQPQHF. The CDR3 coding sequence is TGTGCCAGCAGCGGGAGCGGGGTGTATCAGCCCCAGCATTTT.

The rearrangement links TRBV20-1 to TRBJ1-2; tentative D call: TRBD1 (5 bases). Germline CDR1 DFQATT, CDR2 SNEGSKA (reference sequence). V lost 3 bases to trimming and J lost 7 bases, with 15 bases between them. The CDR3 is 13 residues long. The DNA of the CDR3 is TGCAGTGCTAGCCCCGGGACCGGGCGTGGCTACACCTTC. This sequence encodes CSASPGTGRGYTF.

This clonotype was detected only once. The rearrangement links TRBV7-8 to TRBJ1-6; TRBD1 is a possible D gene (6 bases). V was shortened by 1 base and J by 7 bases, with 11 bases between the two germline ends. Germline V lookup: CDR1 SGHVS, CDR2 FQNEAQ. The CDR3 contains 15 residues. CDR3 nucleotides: TGTGCCAGCAGCTTAGACAGGGCGAGCAATTCACCCCTCCACTTT. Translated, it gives CASSLDRASNSPLHF.

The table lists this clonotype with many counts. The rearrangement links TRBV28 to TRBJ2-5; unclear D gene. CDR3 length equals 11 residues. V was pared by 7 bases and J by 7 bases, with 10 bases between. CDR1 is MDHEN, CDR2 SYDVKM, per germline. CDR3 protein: CASTSIGTQYF. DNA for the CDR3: TGTGCCAGCACCTCAATAGGGACCCAGTACTTC.

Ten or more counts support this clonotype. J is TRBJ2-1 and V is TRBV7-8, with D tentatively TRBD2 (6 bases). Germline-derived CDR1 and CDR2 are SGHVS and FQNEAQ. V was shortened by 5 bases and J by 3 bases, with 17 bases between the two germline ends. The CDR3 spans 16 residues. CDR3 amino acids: CASSTAVGGGYNEQFF. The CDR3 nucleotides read TGTGCCAGCAGCACCGCGGTGGGGGGTGGCTACAATGAGCAGTTCTTC.

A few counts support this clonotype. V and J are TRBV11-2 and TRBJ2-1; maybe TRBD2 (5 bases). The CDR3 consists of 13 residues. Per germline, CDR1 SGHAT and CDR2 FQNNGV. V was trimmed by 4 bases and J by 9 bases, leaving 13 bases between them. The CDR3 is CASSWVEGREQFF. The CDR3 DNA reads TGTGCCAGCAGCTGGGTAGAGGGCCGTGAGCAGTTCTTC.

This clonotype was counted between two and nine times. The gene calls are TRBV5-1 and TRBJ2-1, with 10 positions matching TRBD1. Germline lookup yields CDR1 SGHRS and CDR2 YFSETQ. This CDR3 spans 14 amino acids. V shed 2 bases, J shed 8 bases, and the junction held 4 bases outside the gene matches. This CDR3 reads CASSLGTGAYEQFF. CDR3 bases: TGCGCCAGCAGCTTAGGGACAGGGGCTTATGAGCAGTTCTTC.

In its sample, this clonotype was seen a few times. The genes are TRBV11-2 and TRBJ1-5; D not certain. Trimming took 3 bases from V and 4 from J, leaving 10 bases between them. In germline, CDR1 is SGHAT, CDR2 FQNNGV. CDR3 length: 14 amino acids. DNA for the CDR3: TGTGCCAGCAGCTTGGGAGAAGTTAATCAGCCCCAGCATTTT. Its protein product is CASSLGEVNQPQHF. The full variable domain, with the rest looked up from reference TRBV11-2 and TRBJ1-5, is EAGVAQSPRYKIIEKRQSVAFWCNPISGHATLYWYQQILGQGPKLLIQFQNNGVVDDSQLPKDRFSAERLKGVDSTLKIQPAKLEDSAVYLCASSLGEVNQPQHFGDGTRLSIL.

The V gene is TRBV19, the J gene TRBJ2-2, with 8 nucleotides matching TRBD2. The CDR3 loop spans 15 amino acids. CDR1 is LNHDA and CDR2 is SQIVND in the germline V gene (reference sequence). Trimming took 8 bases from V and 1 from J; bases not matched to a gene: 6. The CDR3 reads CASGSGGWNTGELFF. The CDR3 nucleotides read TGTGCCAGTGGCAGCGGGGGATGGAACACCGGGGAGCTGTTTTTT.

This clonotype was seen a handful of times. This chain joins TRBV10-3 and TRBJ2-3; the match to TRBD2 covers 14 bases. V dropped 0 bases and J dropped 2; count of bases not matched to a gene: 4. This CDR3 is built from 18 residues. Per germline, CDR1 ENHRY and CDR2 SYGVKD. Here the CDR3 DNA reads TGTGCCATCAGTGAGTCTAGGACTAGCGGGGGGTCCACAGATACGCAGTATTTT. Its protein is CAISESRTSGGSTDTQYF.

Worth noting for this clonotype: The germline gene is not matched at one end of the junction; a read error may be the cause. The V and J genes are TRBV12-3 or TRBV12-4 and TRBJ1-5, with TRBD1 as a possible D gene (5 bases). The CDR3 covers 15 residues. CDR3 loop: CVSSFGSPGRQPQHF. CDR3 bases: TGTGTCAGCAGTTTCGGCTCCCCGGGGCGGCAGCCCCAGCATTTT.